Sequencing of this TCR beta chain was carried out in a study of CD8+ T cells in alopecia areata. Whole-study results and caveats: Higher clonality was seen in lesional scalp than in normal scalp, especially in alopecia totalis/universalis.

Peripheral blood and lesional scalp punch biopsies came from alopecia areata patients. Reverse transcribed after extraction, RNA yielded cDNA as the sequencing template. TCRdb keeps only in-frame clones here, not all; method: immunoSEQ multiplex PCR. The sample lists 150,000 or so clones, around 87% seen once, with more than 13% in the top ten. Worth noting for this clone: As yet, its antigen is unknown.

V was pared by 5 bases and J by 4 bases, with 5 bases of the junction left unmatched. Germline V CDR1 and CDR2: LNHNV, YYDKDF (reference sequence). This CDR3 spans 13 amino acids. Sequenced material: CD8+ T cells sorted from blood, taken at week 0. This receptor was taken from a human donor with alopecia areata. The V call is TRBV15, the J call TRBJ2-7, with TRBD2 matching 7 bases. CDR3 sequence reads: CATSSGREYEQYF. The CDR3 coding sequence is TGTGCCACCAGCTCTGGGCGGGAGTACGAGCAGTACTTC.